The T cell receptor beta chain under discussion was sequenced for a study of blood T cell repertoires in COVID-19 (dated by TCRdb to 2020 to 2021). For context, the study as a whole: The collaborator samples originated in the United States, Italy and Spain and spanned the acute and convalescent phases of COVID-19. Samples were obtained from the ongoing ImmuneRACE study (first 160 participants) and from some 1,200 subjects provided by 6 global collaborators. The repertoires were released in a freely available public database intended as a resource for research on the immune response to SARS-CoV-2. Deeply sampled blood TCRbeta repertoires from subjects exposed to, actively infected with, or recovered from COVID-19 were included in the dataset. The sample metadata nearly always contained a de-identified subject ID, COVID-19 status, age in years and sex. The prospective study material was composed of cDNA or gDNA derived from T cells, B-cell-depleted T cells, or PBMCs. Where available, HLA class I and class II types were taken from metadata supplied by the sample provider and were not determined by assay-based typing.

Reading from cysteine to phenylalanine, the CDR3 counts 16 amino acids. Just CDR3 DNA is preserved here, 48 bases in frame from base 1. The germline V gene (reference sequence) specifies GTSNPN as CDR1 and SVGIG as CDR2. At the junction V is shortened by 5 bases and J by 4 bases; bases outside the gene matches: 14. The immunoSEQ Assay, a bias-controlled multiplex PCR, was used to amplify TCRbeta CDR3 regions from genomic DNA. Per the authors' processing: Nucleated cell counts per sample were estimated from amplification of reference gene primers within the assay. Sequence reads were collapsed and filtered to measure the absolute abundance of every unique TCRbeta CDR3 rearrangement. For each sample, productive Simpson clonality was calculated by taking the square root of Simpson's diversity index across productive rearrangements. TCRdb carries this immuneACCESS record with in-frame sequences only. Its versions omit some clonotypes, under half of them owing to an unresolved V gene in the studies checked, with the rest unexplained. That table supplies the V and J calls and clone size; D and trimming were determined from the DNA. Across this sample there are about 490,000 clones, with approximately 85% seen only once. The top ten clonotypes cover under 4% of the sample.

Comment on this clone: The clone's antigen remains unknown. No clone much larger than this one lies a single base away; base qualities are absent.

General findings and caveats noted by the study authors: Clinical and demographic metadata were provided uncurated, with the amount varying by source and participant.

The collaborating institutions used their own protocols to collect whole blood in K2EDTA tubes. For TCRbeta analysis, collaborators shipped samples as frozen whole blood, isolated PBMCs, or DNA extracted from either of those sample types. Sequences were obtained from peripheral blood. The rearrangement joined TRBV30 to TRBJ2-1, with 7 bases matching TRBD1. This receptor was obtained from a human donor in a cohort sampled during active COVID-19. Read as DNA, the sequence is TGTGCCTGGGGAAAGCCGGGACAGCCAATATACAATGAGCAGTTCTTC. Translated, this gives CAWGKPGQPIYNEQFF.